Below are 29 T cell receptor beta chains sequenced from a single sample in a study of Ad26.COV2.S vaccination and SARS-CoV-2 variants. Sequencing was performed with immunoSEQ multiplex PCR; in TCRdb, only in-frame clones are kept and a portion is missing. Of roughly 450,000 clones in the sample, approximately 92% were seen once. Treatment in this sample: some 19 received Ad26.COV2.S at low or high dose, single or two shots; 5 received placebo; per-sample allocation not given. Sampling occurred on day 63 after the first vaccine or placebo injection. The starting material was peripheral blood, obtained in a trial of Ad26.COV2.S vaccine versus placebo. These receptors were taken from a person aged 18-60 years who received the Ad26.COV2.S COVID-19 vaccine or a placebo.

The V gene is TRBV30, the J gene TRBJ1-2, with D maybe TRBD1 (6 bases). V was clipped by 2 bases and J by 6 bases, with 10 bases between them. Germline values: CDR1 GTSNPN, CDR2 SVGIG (reference sequence). This CDR3 spans 12 amino acids. DNA of the CDR3: TGTGCCTGGAGTCAGGGGACCCATGGCTACACCTTC. Encoded protein: CAWSQGTHGYTF.

This chain connects TRBV2 to TRBJ1-6; a possible D gene is TRBD1 (5 bases). Germline CDR1 SNHLY, CDR2 FYNNEI. This CDR3 contains 12 residues. Trimming shortened V by 8 bases and J by 10 bases, and 12 bases separated the two germline ends. The CDR3 nucleotides read TGTGCCAGCGGGGGAATCCAATCACCCCTCCACTTT. Protein sequence: CASGGIQSPLHF.

This chain links TRBV6-4 with TRBJ2-7; no clear D. With 4 bases removed from V and 3 bases from J, the gap between germline ends came to 4 bases. The CDR3 is 11 amino acids. From germline, CDR1 is MRHNA and CDR2 SNTAGT. The CDR3 spells CASSVHYEQYF. In DNA, the CDR3 is TGTGCCAGCAGTGTCCACTACGAGCAGTACTTC.

The rearrangement uses TRBV18 and TRBJ2-6, with 10 nucleotides matching TRBD1. The CDR3 sequence is 18 residues long. The germline CDR1 and CDR2 sequences are KGHSH and LQKENI. With 3 bases clipped from V and 0 bases from J, the junction kept 5 bases outside the gene matches. The CDR3 DNA is TGTGCCAGCTCACCTAAGGGACAGGGGCGCTCTGGGGCCAACGTCCTGACTTTC. It codes for CASSPKGQGRSGANVLTF.

This chain links TRBV9 with TRBJ2-7; D perhaps matches TRBD2 (6 bases). The germline gives CDR1 SGDLS, CDR2 YYNGEE. The CDR3 loop spans 12 amino acids. This chain's CDR3 is CDDDEGGNEQYF. CDR3 coding DNA: TGTGACGACGACGAGGGCGGGAACGAGCAGTACTTC. Using reference TRBV9 and TRBJ2-7 for the parts outside the CDR3, the full variable domain is DSGVTQTPKHLITATGQRVTLRCSPRSGDLSVYWYQQSLDQGLQFLIQYYNGEERAKGNILERFSAQQFPDLHSELNLSSLELGDSALYFCDDDEGGNEQYFGPGTRLTVT.

The gene calls are TRBV6-5 and TRBJ1-6, with TRBD1 matching 7 bases. This CDR3 contains 16 residues. The J segment lost 7 bases and the V segment lost 0 bases, leaving 6 bases of the junction unmatched. The germline CDR1 and CDR2 sequences are MNHEY and SVGAGI. The CDR3 loop reads CASSYSSPGQNSPLHF. The CDR3 nucleotides are TGTGCCAGCAGTTACTCCTCCCCGGGACAGAATTCACCCCTCCACTTT.

V and J are TRBV7-3 and TRBJ2-2, with TRBD2 matching over 8 bases. The CDR3 runs 16 residues. The V and J ends lost 1 base and 7 bases, in that order; junction bases with no gene match: 8. CDR1 is SGHTA and CDR2 is FQGTGA in the germline V gene. The chain's CDR3 is CASSLSPAGAGGELFF. The DNA of the CDR3 is TGTGCCAGCAGCTTAAGCCCAGCGGGAGCTGGCGGGGAGCTGTTTTTT.

The J gene is TRBJ1-6, the V gene TRBV6-1, with TRBD1 identical over 7 bases. V gave up 7 bases and J gave up 4 bases; unmatched junction bases: 4. The CDR3 has 14 residues. The germline CDR1 and CDR2 sequences are MNHNS and SASEGT. In nucleotides, the CDR3 is TGTGCCAGCAACCCGGGACAGTATAATTCACCCCTCCACTTT. It encodes CASNPGQYNSPLHF.

V usage is TRBV27 and J usage is TRBJ2-1; 10 bases line up with TRBD2. CDR3 length: 15 residues. Germline V gene data show CDR1 as MNHEY and CDR2 as SMNVEV (reference sequence). V dropped 2 bases and J dropped 5; count of bases not matched to a gene: 3. Here the CDR3 DNA reads TGTGCCAGCAGTTTAAGGCTAGCGGGAGACAATGAGCAGTTCTTC. This sequence encodes CASSLRLAGDNEQFF.

In this sample, this clone turned up once. V and J are TRBV15 and TRBJ2-7; 7 bases align to TRBD1. This CDR3 spans 12 amino acids. Trimming took 5 bases from V and 4 from J; bases not matched to a gene: 2. The V gene's germline CDR1 is LNHNV and CDR2 YYDKDF (reference sequence). CDR3 region: CATSLGQYEQYF. The CDR3 DNA reads as TGTGCCACCAGCCTGGGACAGTACGAGCAGTACTTC.

This chain connects TRBV3-1 (or the pseudogene TRBV3-2) to TRBJ2-7; D unclear. The CDR3 consists of 17 residues. The V gene lost 4 bases and the J gene lost 2 bases, with 21 bases spanning the gap. Germline assignment: CDR1 LGHDT and CDR2 YNNKEL (reference sequence). CDR3 sequence reads: CASSPRILRQTTYEQYF. The CDR3 nucleotides are TGTGCCAGCAGCCCCAGAATATTGAGACAAACCACCTACGAGCAGTACTTC.

This chain joins TRBV30 and TRBJ2-7, with D maybe TRBD2 (5 bases). Per germline, CDR1 GTSNPN and CDR2 SVGIG (reference sequence). The V gene lost 1 base and the J gene lost 1 base, with 8 bases spanning the gap. The CDR3 totals 13 residues. CDR3 sequence reads: CAWSDGLSYEQYF. CDR3 nucleotides: TGTGCCTGGAGTGATGGACTGTCCTACGAGCAGTACTTC.

This clone was seen a few times. The chain employs TRBV5-4 and TRBJ1-2; no clear D. The germline V gene has CDR1 SGHNT and CDR2 YYREEE (reference sequence). V gave up 2 bases and J gave up 6 bases, with 11 bases separating them. This CDR3 spans 13 amino acids. The CDR3 DNA reads as TGTGCCAGCAGCTTACAGCAACCCGATGGCTACACCTTC. It specifies CASSLQQPDGYTF.

The gene calls are TRBV27 and TRBJ2-7; D possibly matches TRBD1 or TRBD2 (5 bases each). Germline V gene sequence: CDR1 MNHEY, CDR2 SMNVEV (reference sequence). The CDR3 extends over 15 amino acids. V lost 6 bases and J 2 bases, leaving 17 bases between the germline ends. The CDR3 region has the DNA TGTGCCAGCAGGGGTTCGGGACGGATGACCTACGAGCAGTACTTC. This codes for CASRGSGRMTYEQYF.

V gene TRBV29-1 combines with J gene TRBJ2-2; D gene unclear. The CDR3 consists of 10 residues. The germline V and J ends were trimmed by 4 bases and 7 bases, with 4 bases remaining between them. CDR1 and CDR2 from the germline V gene are SQVTM and ANQGSEA. CDR3: CSVVDGELFF. DNA for the CDR3: TGCAGCGTTGTGGACGGGGAGCTGTTTTTT.

Here the CDR3 reads CASRPRNTYGYTF. In DNA, the CDR3 is TGTGCCAGCAGACCCAGGAACACGTATGGCTACACCTTC. The chain has TRBV5-4 and TRBJ1-2; no clear D. This CDR3 is built from 13 residues. CDR1 SGHNT and CDR2 YYREEE come from the germline V gene (reference sequence). Trimming pared 5 bases from V and 5 bases from J, leaving 13 bases between.

This CDR3 reads CASSLAGSGSGLSWETQYF. The CDR3 DNA reads as TGTGCCAGCAGCTTGGCGGGTAGCGGGAGTGGCCTCAGTTGGGAGACCCAGTACTTC. V usage is TRBV5-6 and J usage is TRBJ2-5; 9 bases align to TRBD2. This CDR3 is 19 amino acids long. In germline, CDR1 is SGHDT, CDR2 YYEEEE. V trimming: 0 bases; J trimming: 5 bases; junction bases outside the gene matches: 17.

The chain recombines TRBV19 with TRBJ2-1, with 14 bases aligning to TRBD2. The J segment lost 9 bases and the V segment lost 7 bases, leaving 5 bases of the junction unmatched. Looked up from germline, CDR1 is LNHDA and CDR2 is SQIVND (reference sequence). The CDR3 runs 14 residues. CDR3 bases: TGTGCCAGTACCCAGACTAGCGGGAGGGTTGAGCAGTTCTTC. Translating it yields CASTQTSGRVEQFF. The complete variable domain, with remaining parts taken from reference TRBV19 and TRBJ2-1, reads DGGITQSPKYLFRKEGQNVTLSCEQNLNHDAMYWYRQDPGQGLRLIYYSQIVNDFQKGDIAEGYSVSREKKESFPLTVTSAQKNPTAFYLCASTQTSGRVEQFFGPGTRLTVL.

The chain employs TRBV7-9 and TRBJ2-1, with a weak D call TRBD1 (5 bases). Germline-derived CDR1 and CDR2 are SEHNR and FQNEAQ (reference sequence). CDR3 length: 11 amino acids. V gave up 5 bases and J gave up 7 bases, with 6 bases separating them. DNA for the CDR3: TGTGCCAGCAGCCGGACAAATGAGCAGTTCTTC. It encodes CASSRTNEQFF.

The chain combines TRBV10-1 with TRBJ2-1, with D possibly TRBD1 on 5 matching bases. The CDR3 consists of 15 residues. V was trimmed by 6 bases and J by 0 bases, leaving 12 bases between them. CDR1 is WNHNN, CDR2 SYGVQD, per germline (reference sequence). DNA of the CDR3: TGCGCCAGCAGAAAAGACAGCAGCTCCTACAATGAGCAGTTCTTC. It is translated as CASRKDSSSYNEQFF.

This clone was counted a single time. The chain is built from TRBV7-9 and TRBJ1-2; D remains unclear. The V and J ends lost 0 bases and 5 bases respectively, with 10 bases between them. The germline V gene encodes CDR1 SEHNR and CDR2 FQNEAQ (reference sequence). CDR3 length: 14 residues. CDR3 DNA: TGTGCCAGCAGCTTAGCCGCGTCGCGTTATGGCTACACCTTC. This translates into CASSLAASRYGYTF.

A word on this clone: Other nucleotide sequences in the sample specify the same CDR3. This chain joins TRBV27 and TRBJ2-7; 9 bases align to TRBD1. The trim removed 5 bases at V and 3 bases at J, leaving 2 bases unmatched. The CDR3 covers 13 residues. Germline V lookup: CDR1 MNHEY, CDR2 SMNVEV (reference sequence). The CDR3 nucleotides read TGTGCCAGCAGTCTGGACAGGGGCTACGAGCAGTACTTC. This encodes CASSLDRGYEQYF.

The chain carries TRBV7-2 and TRBJ2-7; TRBD1 matches at 9 bases. Unmatched junction bases numbered 12, after V lost 4 bases and J lost 5 bases. CDR1 and CDR2 from the germline V gene are SGHTA and FQGNSA. The CDR3 consists of 16 residues. The CDR3 bases are TGTGCCAGCAGCTGGTCCCCCGGGACAGGGAACAACGAGCAGTACTTC. Protein: CASSWSPGTGNNEQYF.

This clone was recorded once. This chain uses TRBV2 with TRBJ1-1; the D gene is possibly TRBD1 (6 bases). This CDR3 contains 12 residues. Trimming removed 8 bases from V and 4 bases from J, with 11 bases in between. The germline CDR1 and CDR2 sequences are SNHLY and FYNNEI. The CDR3 spells CASLQGSTEAFF. In DNA form, the CDR3 reads TGTGCCAGCTTACAGGGAAGCACTGAAGCTTTCTTT.

The V gene is TRBV4-3, the J gene TRBJ2-2, with D perhaps being TRBD1 or TRBD2 (5 bases each). The CDR3 runs 14 residues. V was clipped by 5 bases and J by 0 bases, with 7 bases between them. Germline V gives CDR1 LGHNA, CDR2 YSLEER. CDR3 amino acids: CASSWDPNTGELFF. CDR3 nucleotides: TGCGCCAGCAGCTGGGACCCGAACACCGGGGAGCTGTTTTTT.

The chain has TRBV27 and TRBJ1-1; D unresolved. There are 14 residues in the CDR3. The V end lost 9 bases, the J end lost 1 base, and 15 bases lay between the germline ends. Germline CDR1 and CDR2: MNHEY and SMNVEV (reference sequence). The DNA of the CDR3 is TGTGCCAGGGTAAATGGGGAAGCGAACACTGAAGCTTTCTTT. This sequence encodes CARVNGEANTEAFF.

The chain joins TRBV19 to TRBJ2-7; 12 nucleotides agree with TRBD2. V dropped 5 bases and J dropped 5; count of bases not matched to a gene: 4. The CDR3 has 14 residues. In germline, CDR1 is LNHDA, CDR2 SQIVND (reference sequence). CDR3 region: CASSSTSGRDEQYF. The CDR3 bases are TGTGCCAGTAGTTCGACTAGCGGGAGAGACGAGCAGTACTTC.

This clone was seen more than once but under ten times. V gene TRBV5-4 combines with J gene TRBJ2-5; 16 positions agree with TRBD2. J lost 3 bases, V lost 4 bases, and 3 bases had no gene match. Germline V lookup: CDR1 SGHNT, CDR2 YYREEE (reference sequence). The CDR3 has 16 amino acids. CDR3 in amino acids: CASSTGLAGGEETQYF. The CDR3 DNA sequence: TGTGCCAGCAGCACGGGACTAGCGGGAGGGGAAGAGACCCAGTACTTC.

This rearrangement joins TRBV30 to TRBJ2-7; D is uncertain. The CDR3 sequence is 13 residues long. Trimming removed 0 bases from V and 1 base from J, with 7 bases in between. The germline gives CDR1 GTSNPN, CDR2 SVGIG (reference sequence). CDR3 DNA sequence: TGTGCCTGGAGTGTACGGCCTTCCTACGAGCAGTACTTC. It is translated as CAWSVRPSYEQYF.